The 25 T cell receptor beta chains reported below all come from one sample, sequenced in a study of shared clonotypes between healthy human individuals. The table came from immunoSEQ multiplex PCR; TCRdb's copy has only in-frame clones and leaves some out. The sample has roughly 2 million clones; approximately 96% are singletons. The sample taken for sequencing was naive CD4+ T cells sorted from blood. Specified subset: CD45RA+ positively selected. These TCRs come from a man between 18 and 35 years old in good health.

This chain links TRBV5-1 with TRBJ1-4; D unresolved. The germline V gene has CDR1 SGHRS and CDR2 YFSETQ. This CDR3 contains 14 residues. With 5 bases removed from V and 4 bases from J, the gap between germline ends came to 12 bases. DNA of the CDR3: TGCGCCAGCAGATACCGGGCCAATAATGAAAAACTGTTTTTT. Its protein is CASRYRANNEKLFF.

The rearrangement joins TRBV14 to TRBJ2-3; D remains ambiguous. The V end lost 4 bases, the J end lost 6 bases, and 8 bases lay between the germline ends. Germline CDR1 is SGHDN and CDR2 is FVKESK. This CDR3 comprises 12 residues. The CDR3 DNA follows: TGTGCCAGCAGCCTCTCCAGGGATACGCAGTATTTT. Encoded protein: CASSLSRDTQYF. Variable domain in full (rest from reference TRBV14 and TRBJ2-3): EAGVTQFPSHSVIEKGQTVTLRCDPISGHDNLYWYRRVMGKEIKFLLHFVKESKQDESGMPNNRFLAERTGGTYSTLKVQPAELEDSGVYFCASSLSRDTQYFGPGTRLTVL.

The CDR3 DNA follows: TGTGCCAGCAGCTGGGGAGGGATAGACTACGAGCAGTACTTC. It is translated as CASSWGGIDYEQYF. The chain links TRBV5-4 to TRBJ2-7; TRBD2 matches 7 bases. The CDR3 loop spans 14 amino acids. The germline V gene encodes CDR1 SGHNT and CDR2 YYREEE (reference sequence). J was trimmed by 3 bases and V by 3 bases; bases with no gene match: 6.

The chain employs TRBV6-1 and TRBJ2-5, with D tentatively TRBD1 or TRBD2 (5 bases each). This CDR3 has 16 amino acids. Germline V gene data show CDR1 as MNHNS and CDR2 as SASEGT. Between the trimmed V and J ends, which lost 2 bases and 9 bases, there was a span of 22 bases. The CDR3, as DNA: TGTGCCAGCAGTGAAATTAGAGGGACCGCCAAGTCGTCCCAGTACTTC. Its translation is CASSEIRGTAKSSQYF.

For the CDR3, the DNA is TGTGCCAGTAAATCTAGCGGCTCCTACGAGCAGTACTTC. It is translated as CASKSSGSYEQYF. The chain is built from TRBV6-5 and TRBJ2-7; 7 positions agree with TRBD2. From germline, CDR1 is MNHEY and CDR2 SVGAGI. Trimming took 9 bases from V and 0 from J; bases not matched to a gene: 5. CDR3 size: 13 residues.

The chain joins TRBV2 to TRBJ1-5, with D possibly being TRBD1 (5 bases). Germline V lookup: CDR1 SNHLY, CDR2 FYNNEI. V lost 3 bases to trimming and J lost 3 bases, with 15 bases between them. The CDR3 has 16 residues. This chain's CDR3 is CASSDTRDRPNQPQHF. The CDR3 DNA sequence: TGTGCCAGCAGTGATACGAGGGACCGCCCCAATCAGCCCCAGCATTTT.

The V call is TRBV7-6, the J call TRBJ1-1, with D unresolved. Germline V gene data show CDR1 as SGHVS and CDR2 as FNYEAQ. The CDR3 covers 14 residues. Trimming cost V 1 base and J 3 bases, with 9 bases left between them. The CDR3 DNA reads as TGTGCCAGCAGCTTAGAAACCTCCTACACTGAAGCTTTCTTT. This translates into CASSLETSYTEAFF.

DNA for the CDR3: TGCAGCGTTGATGGGTTAGGAAAGACCGAGCAGTACTTC. Translation: CSVDGLGKTEQYF. This rearrangement joins TRBV29-1 to TRBJ2-7; D unclear. Germline V lookup: CDR1 SQVTM, CDR2 ANQGSEA. The CDR3 sequence is 13 residues long. Trimming took 3 bases from V and 6 from J, leaving 15 bases between them.

The V gene is TRBV7-6, the J gene TRBJ1-1, with 8 bases lining up with TRBD1. There are 16 residues in the CDR3. The V segment lost 2 bases and the J segment 4 bases; nucleotides outside the gene matches: 9. Germline CDR1 and CDR2: SGHVS and FNYEAQ. CDR3 loop: CASSLSPDRAGTEAFF. CDR3 DNA: TGTGCCAGCAGCTTATCCCCGGACAGGGCAGGCACTGAAGCTTTCTTT.

V usage is TRBV12-5 and J usage is TRBJ2-2, with D possibly being TRBD2 (5 bases). The V end lost 3 bases, the J end lost 7 bases, and 6 bases lay between the germline ends. Germline assignment: CDR1 LGHNT and CDR2 FRNRAP. The CDR3 runs 12 residues. CDR3 amino acids: CASGFEGGELFF. CDR3 DNA sequence: TGTGCTAGTGGTTTTGAGGGCGGGGAGCTGTTTTTT.

The V call is TRBV5-4, the J call TRBJ2-2; the match to TRBD2 covers 7 bases. The CDR3 runs to 15 residues. V dropped 3 bases and J dropped 4; count of bases not matched to a gene: 6. Germline CDR1 is SGHNT and CDR2 is YYREEE (reference sequence). CDR3: CASSSSGDRTGELFF. The CDR3 region has the DNA TGTGCCAGCAGCTCGAGCGGGGACCGCACCGGGGAGCTGTTTTTT.

This clone was seen a single time. The CDR3 is CASNPGGTYNEQFF. DNA of the CDR3: TGTGCCAGCAACCCGGGCGGGACCTACAATGAGCAGTTCTTC. This rearrangement joins TRBV9 to TRBJ2-1; maybe TRBD2 (6 bases). Germline V gene sequence: CDR1 SGDLS, CDR2 YYNGEE. CDR3 length equals 14 residues. Deletions cut 6 bases from V and 2 bases from J, with 12 bases between.

The chain couples TRBV22-1 to TRBJ2-3. TRBV22-1 is flagged as a pseudogene. CDR3 size: 22 residues. The CDR3 spells CPGSASTATDENDGSPADTQYF. CDR3 sequence (DNA): TGTCCTGGGAGCGCTTCCACCGCTACCGATGAAAATGACGGAAGCCCTGCAGATACGCAGTATTTT.

Details on this clone: Other DNA sequences within the sample encode an identical CDR3. This chain links TRBV7-2 with TRBJ2-5; no clear D gene. The germline V and J ends were trimmed by 0 bases and 5 bases, with 7 bases remaining between them. This CDR3 is 13 amino acids long. Germline V gene data show CDR1 as SGHTA and CDR2 as FQGNSA. Written as DNA, the CDR3 is TGTGCCAGCAGCTTAGCGGGATTGGAGACCCAGTACTTC. It yields the protein CASSLAGLETQYF.

Comments on this clone: This same CDR3 is encoded by further DNA sequences in the sample. The J gene is TRBJ2-3, the V gene TRBV7-2; tentatively, D is TRBD2 (6 bases). Germline V gives CDR1 SGHTA, CDR2 FQGNSA. V was shortened by 0 bases and J by 1 base, with 8 bases between the two germline ends. There are 15 residues in the CDR3. CDR3 nucleotide sequence: TGTGCCAGCAGCTTAGCCGGGAGAGGCACAGATACGCAGTATTTT. This translates into CASSLAGRGTDTQYF.

On this clone: No DNA is shown, since the ends of the CDR3 on it are uncertain; the CDR3 is the one TCRdb lists. This chain joins TRBV11-2 and TRBJ1-6. Both ends counted, the CDR3 spans 15 residues. Germline CDR1 reads SGHAT; CDR2 reads FQNNGV. CDR3: CASSDFRGSISPLHF.

On this clone: Different DNA sequences within this sample yield the same CDR3. The chain carries TRBV6-5 and TRBJ1-6; 9 bases are shared with TRBD1. Germline V gene sequence: CDR1 MNHEY, CDR2 SVGAGI. The CDR3 has 14 residues. Losses at the gene ends were 4 bases for V and 7 bases for J; bases not matched to a gene: 2. The CDR3: CASSSGQGNSPLHF. The CDR3 DNA sequence: TGTGCCAGCAGTTCGGGACAGGGCAATTCACCCCTCCACTTT.

The rearrangement links TRBV5-4 to TRBJ2-6; TRBD1 is a possible D gene (6 bases). The CDR3 contains 18 residues. The germline gives CDR1 SGHNT, CDR2 YYREEE (reference sequence). Deletions cut 4 bases from V and 1 base from J, with 18 bases between. CDR3: CASSLGGGGPSGANVLTF. Here the CDR3 DNA reads TGTGCCAGCAGCCTTGGGGGTGGGGGCCCATCTGGGGCCAACGTCCTGACTTTC.

The chain is built from TRBV4-3 and TRBJ2-4, with 7 bases that match TRBD1. The junction had 6 bases not matched to a gene; V was cut back by 0 bases and J by 7 bases. Looked up from germline, CDR1 is LGHNA and CDR2 is YSLEER. The CDR3 sequence is 15 residues long. This CDR3 is CASSQDPGGYNIQYF. CDR3 coding DNA: TGCGCCAGCAGCCAAGACCCAGGGGGATACAACATTCAGTACTTC.

Regarding this clone: One end of the junction fails to match germline, which may point to a read error. The V and J genes are TRBV7-7 and TRBJ2-5; D is ambiguous. The CDR3 is 14 residues long. Germline loops: CDR1 SSHAT, CDR2 FNYEAQ (reference sequence). CDR3 nucleotides: TGTGCTAGCAGCCCCAGCAGGAACCAAGAGACCCAGTACTTC. Protein sequence: CASSPSRNQETQYF.

The rearrangement links TRBV5-1 to TRBJ2-1; 8 bases fit TRBD2. Germline assignment: CDR1 SGHRS and CDR2 YFSETQ. The CDR3 covers 15 residues. V lost 3 bases and J lost 0; bases outside the gene matches: 2. DNA of the CDR3: TGCGCCAGCAGCTGGACTAGCAGCTCCTACAATGAGCAGTTCTTC. It is translated as CASSWTSSSYNEQFF.

The chain uses TRBV5-1 and TRBJ1-2; 7 bases are a match to TRBD1. V lost 4 bases and J lost 4; bases outside the gene matches: 7. CDR1 is SGHRS, CDR2 YFSETQ, per germline. The CDR3 runs 14 residues. The CDR3 sequence: CASSAGTDLYGYTF. CDR3 DNA sequence: TGCGCCAGCAGCGCAGGGACAGACCTCTATGGCTACACCTTC.

The DNA of the CDR3 is TGTGCCAGCAGCTTAATGCAGACAAAGAACACTGAAGCTTTCTTT. The encoded protein is CASSLMQTKNTEAFF. J is TRBJ1-1 and V is TRBV5-6, with D unclear. Deletions cut 2 bases from V and 1 base from J, with 12 bases between. This CDR3 spans 15 amino acids. Germline V gives CDR1 SGHDT, CDR2 YYEEEE.

The chain has TRBV10-2 and TRBJ2-4, with 7 bases that match TRBD2. From germline, CDR1 is WSHSY and CDR2 SAAADI. The CDR3 contains 16 residues. V was pared by 4 bases and J by 0 bases, with 6 bases of the junction left unmatched. CDR3 region: CASSVEGGLAKNIQYF. The CDR3 bases are TGCGCCAGCAGTGTGGAGGGAGGGCTAGCCAAAAACATTCAGTACTTC.

A note on this clone: The same CDR3 can be traced to other DNA sequences in this sample. The V call is TRBV7-9, the J call TRBJ2-5, with TRBD2 matching over 7 bases. CDR1 SEHNR and CDR2 FQNEAQ come from the germline V gene (reference sequence). The V and J ends lost 0 bases and 4 bases, in that order; junction bases with no gene match: 5. This CDR3 contains 15 residues. The CDR3 protein is CASSLARGMGETQYF. CDR3 DNA sequence: TGTGCCAGCAGCTTAGCGCGGGGGATGGGAGAGACCCAGTACTTC. The full variable domain, with the rest looked up from reference TRBV7-9 and TRBJ2-5, is DTGVSQNPRHKITKRGQNVTFRCDPISEHNRLYWYRQTLGQGPEFLTYFQNEAQLEKSRLLSDRFSAERPKGSFSTLEIQRTEQGDSAMYLCASSLARGMGETQYFGPGTRLLVL.